The clone carrying this TCR beta chain has just a few counts. Though nominally healthy at sampling, donors likely had unrecorded immune exposures. PCR involved 60 Vbeta and 13 Jbeta primers. TCRdb keeps only in-frame clones here, not all; method: immunoSEQ multiplex PCR. The table records 150,000 to 200,000 clones, 77% of them present only once. The data belong to a study of cytomegalovirus exposure and HLA in healthy donors. This CDR3 comprises 17 residues. The sequencing sample was made of PBMCs. The receptor was derived from a man between 18 and 29 years old in good health and CMV-seronegative. V and J are TRBV21-1 and TRBJ2-6; the table's D gene call, TRBD1, was not cross checked with the DNA. TRBV21-1 is reported as a pseudogene. CDR3 amino acids: CASSKPQPSSGANVLTF. Here the CDR3 DNA reads TGTGCCAGCAGCAAACCACAGCCCAGCTCTGGGGCCAACGTCCTGACTTTC.